The rows below give T cell receptor beta chains drawn from one sample of a study of T cell responses to AZD1222 COVID-19 vaccine. TCRdb's table, derived via immunoSEQ multiplex PCR, lists solely in-frame clones and lacks some. The sample shows over 100,000 clones, 70% to 90% of them seen only once. The material sequenced was peripheral blood, taken on day 0 of AZD1222 vaccination. All receptors derive from an adult in good health. Both conserved end residues are part of each CDR3. D genes are given only for firm matches. Clone size is not always given. Where it is, it says once, few, many or a class for expanded clones.

j_call d_call v_call clone_size cdr3_aa cdr3_nt
TRBJ1-1 TRBD1 TRBV6-5 - CASSPRTGGTEAFF TGTGCCAGCAGTCCTCGGACAGGGGGGACTGAAGCTTTCTTT
TRBJ1-5 - TRBV28 - CASSFNRVSNQPQHF TGTGCCAGCAGTTTTAACAGGGTGAGCAATCAGCCCCAGCATTTT
TRBJ2-7 TRBD1 TRBV28 - CASRGDRGGYEQYF TGTGCCAGCAGAGGAGACAGGGGGGGCTACGAGCAGTACTTC
TRBJ2-1 - TRBV7-8 once CASSSNLYNEQFF TGTGCCAGCAGCTCAAACCTCTACAATGAGCAGTTCTTC
TRBJ1-2 - TRBV24-1 few CATSDLPLGGNYGYTF TGTGCCACCAGTGATTTGCCCCTGGGAGGTAACTATGGCTACACCTTC
TRBJ2-5 - TRBV7-3 - CASSLSPPGQYF TGTGCCAGCAGCTTATCTCCCCCGGGCCAGTACTTC
TRBJ1-1 - TRBV30 - CAWSVPGTVHTEAFF TGTGCCTGGAGTGTACCAGGGACCGTACACACTGAAGCTTTCTTT
TRBJ1-2 - TRBV9 - CASSAGQVYGYTF TGTGCCAGCAGCGCCGGACAAGTCTATGGCTACACCTTC
TRBJ1-4 - TRBV11-2 once CASSLVTGGGEKLFF TGTGCCAGCAGCTTAGTAACAGGAGGAGGTGAAAAACTGTTTTTT
TRBJ2-7 TRBD2 TRBV5-5 - CASSISGTSYEQYF TGTGCCAGCAGCATCAGCGGGACCTCCTACGAGCAGTACTTC
TRBJ2-6 - TRBV29-1 - CSADFGVLTF TGCAGCGCCGATTTTGGCGTCCTGACTTTC
TRBJ1-2 TRBD1 TRBV30 - CAWSRQGVGGYTF TGTGCCTGGAGTCGACAGGGGGTTGGAGGCTACACCTTC
TRBJ1-1 TRBD1 TRBV7-2 - CASSRPGTGRVAEAFF TGTGCCAGCAGCCGTCCCGGGACAGGGAGGGTCGCTGAAGCTTTCTTT
TRBJ1-2 - TRBV29-1 - CSVVGENYGYTF TGCAGCGTTGTCGGGGAAAACTATGGCTACACCTTC
TRBJ2-1 - TRBV11-3 once CASSLGPAERNEQFF TGTGCCAGCAGCTTAGGCCCAGCGGAACGCAATGAGCAGTTCTTC
TRBJ1-2 - TRBV5-6 - CASSLDDTEANYGYTF TGTGCCAGCAGCTTGGACGACACCGAGGCTAACTATGGCTACACCTTC
TRBJ2-2 - TRBV7-8 - CASSYWVNTGELFF TGTGCCAGCAGCTATTGGGTCAACACCGGGGAGCTGTTTTTT
TRBJ1-2 - TRBV18 - CASSPSTDPYGYTF TGTGCCAGCTCACCGTCGACAGACCCTTATGGCTACACCTTC
TRBJ1-2 TRBD1 TRBV4-2 - CASSQKGQGETNYGYTF TGTGCCAGCAGCCAAAAGGGACAGGGGGAAACTAACTATGGCTACACCTTC
TRBJ1-1 - TRBV6-6 few CASSWGGNTEAFF TGTGCCAGCAGTTGGGGGGGGAACACTGAAGCTTTCTTT
TRBJ1-5 - TRBV19 - CASSIGGGQRLYSNQPQHF TGTGCCAGTAGTATAGGGGGAGGGCAAAGACTATATAGCAATCAGCCCCAGCATTTT
TRBJ2-5 TRBD2 TRBV9 - CASSGGLAGGPGETQYF TGTGCCAGCAGCGGGGGACTAGCGGGAGGGCCAGGAGAGACCCAGTACTTC
TRBJ1-5 TRBD1 TRBV15 - CATSRGQGSPADQPQHF TGTGCCACCAGCAGGGGACAGGGGTCGCCCGCCGATCAGCCCCAGCATTTT
TRBJ1-3 - TRBV5-1 - CASSLDRDRYSGNTIYF TGCGCCAGCAGCTTAGACCGGGACCGCTACTCTGGAAACACCATATATTTT
TRBJ1-2 - TRBV7-9 - CASSLGGQGYGYTF TGTGCCAGCAGCTTAGGTGGGCAGGGCTATGGCTACACCTTC
TRBJ1-1 TRBD1 TRBV10-3 - CAISESRGQSVEAFF TGTGCCATCAGTGAGTCTAGGGGGCAAAGCGTTGAAGCTTTCTTT
TRBJ2-7 - TRBV5-4 - CASSFTDRGYEQYF TGTGCCAGCAGCTTTACCGACCGGGGGTACGAGCAGTACTTC
TRBJ1-1 - TRBV5-4 - CASSLDSNTEAFF TGTGCCAGCAGCTTGGACTCGAACACTGAAGCTTTCTTT
TRBJ1-4 - TRBV25-1 - CASSEYRARGEKLFF TGTGCCAGCAGTGAATATAGGGCTAGAGGTGAAAAACTGTTTTTT
TRBJ2-1 - TRBV5-4 - CASSSSDRFYNEQFF TGTGCCAGCAGCTCCTCAGACAGGTTCTACAATGAGCAGTTCTTC